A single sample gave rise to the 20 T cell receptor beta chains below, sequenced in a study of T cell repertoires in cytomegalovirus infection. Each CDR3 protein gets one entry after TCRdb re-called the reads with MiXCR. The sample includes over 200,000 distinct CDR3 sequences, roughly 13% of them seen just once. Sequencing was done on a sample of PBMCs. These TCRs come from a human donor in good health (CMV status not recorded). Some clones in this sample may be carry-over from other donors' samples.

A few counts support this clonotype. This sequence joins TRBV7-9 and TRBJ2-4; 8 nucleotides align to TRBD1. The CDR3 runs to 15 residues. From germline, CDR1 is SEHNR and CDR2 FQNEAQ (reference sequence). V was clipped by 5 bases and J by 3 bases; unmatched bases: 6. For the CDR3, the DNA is TGTGCCAGCAGCCCGTCAGGGGGCTACAAAAACATTCAGTACTTC. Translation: CASSPSGGYKNIQYF.

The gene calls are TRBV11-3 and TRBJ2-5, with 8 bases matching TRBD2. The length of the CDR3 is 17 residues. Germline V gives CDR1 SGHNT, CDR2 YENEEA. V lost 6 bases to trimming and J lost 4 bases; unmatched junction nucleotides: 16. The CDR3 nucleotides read TGTGCCAGCAGTTCGATCGTGGCGGGAGGCCTATTAGAGACCCAGTACTTC. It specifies CASSSIVAGGLLETQYF. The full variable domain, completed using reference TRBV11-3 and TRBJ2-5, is EAGVVQSPRYKIIEKKQPVAFWCNPISGHNTLYWYLQNLGQGPELLIRYENEEAVDDSQLPKDRFSAERLKGVDSTLKIQPAELGDSAVYLCASSSIVAGGLLETQYFGPGTRLLVL.

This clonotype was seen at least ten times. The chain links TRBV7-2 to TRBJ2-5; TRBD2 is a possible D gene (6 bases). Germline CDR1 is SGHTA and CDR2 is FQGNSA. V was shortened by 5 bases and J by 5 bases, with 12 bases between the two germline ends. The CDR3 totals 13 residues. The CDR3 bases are TGTGCCAGCAGCCCGGGACTGACGGAGACCCAGTACTTC. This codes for CASSPGLTETQYF.

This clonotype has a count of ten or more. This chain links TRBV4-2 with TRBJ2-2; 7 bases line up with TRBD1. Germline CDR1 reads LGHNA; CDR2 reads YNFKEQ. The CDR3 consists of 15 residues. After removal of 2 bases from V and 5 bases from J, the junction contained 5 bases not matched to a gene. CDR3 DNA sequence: TGTGCCAGCAGCCAATCCGGGACAGTAACCGGGGAGCTGTTTTTT. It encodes CASSQSGTVTGELFF.

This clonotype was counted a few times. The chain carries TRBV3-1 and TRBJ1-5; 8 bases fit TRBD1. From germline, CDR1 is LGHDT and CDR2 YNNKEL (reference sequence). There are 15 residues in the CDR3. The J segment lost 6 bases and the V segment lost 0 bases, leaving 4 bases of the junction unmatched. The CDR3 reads CASSQDSGGGQPQHF. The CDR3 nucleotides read TGTGCCAGCAGCCAAGACTCAGGGGGCGGTCAGCCCCAGCATTTT.

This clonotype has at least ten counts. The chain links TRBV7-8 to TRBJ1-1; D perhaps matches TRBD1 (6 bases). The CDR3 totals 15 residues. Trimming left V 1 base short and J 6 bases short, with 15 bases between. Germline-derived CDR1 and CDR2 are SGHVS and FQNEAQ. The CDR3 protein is CASSLEGRGVPEAFF. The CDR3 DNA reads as TGTGCCAGCAGCTTAGAGGGGAGGGGGGTCCCTGAAGCTTTCTTT.

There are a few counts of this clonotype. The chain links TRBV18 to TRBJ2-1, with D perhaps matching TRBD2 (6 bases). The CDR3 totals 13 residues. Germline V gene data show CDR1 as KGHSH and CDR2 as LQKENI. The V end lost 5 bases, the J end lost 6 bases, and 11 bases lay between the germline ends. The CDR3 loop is CASSSGTLNEQFF. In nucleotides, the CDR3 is TGTGCCAGCTCATCCGGGACTCTCAATGAGCAGTTCTTC.

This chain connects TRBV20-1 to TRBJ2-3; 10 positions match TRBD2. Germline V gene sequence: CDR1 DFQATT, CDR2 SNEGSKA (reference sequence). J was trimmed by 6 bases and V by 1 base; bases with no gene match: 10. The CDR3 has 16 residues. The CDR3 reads CSARGPSGSIRDTQYF. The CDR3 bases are TGCAGTGCTAGAGGGCCTAGCGGGAGTATAAGGGATACGCAGTATTTT.

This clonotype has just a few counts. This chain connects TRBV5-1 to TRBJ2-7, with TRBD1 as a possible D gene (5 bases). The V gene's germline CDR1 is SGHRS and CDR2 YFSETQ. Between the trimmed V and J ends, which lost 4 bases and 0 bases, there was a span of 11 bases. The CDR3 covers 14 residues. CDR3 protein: CASSTSGNSYEQYF. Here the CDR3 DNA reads TGCGCCAGCAGCACCTCAGGGAACTCCTACGAGCAGTACTTC.

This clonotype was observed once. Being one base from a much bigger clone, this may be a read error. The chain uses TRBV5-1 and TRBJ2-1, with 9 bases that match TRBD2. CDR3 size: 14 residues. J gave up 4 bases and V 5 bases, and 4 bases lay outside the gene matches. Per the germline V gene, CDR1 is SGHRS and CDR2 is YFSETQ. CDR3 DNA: TGCGCCAGCAGGCCTAGCGGGGTGTACAATGAGCAGTTCTTC. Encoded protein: CASRPSGVYNEQFF.

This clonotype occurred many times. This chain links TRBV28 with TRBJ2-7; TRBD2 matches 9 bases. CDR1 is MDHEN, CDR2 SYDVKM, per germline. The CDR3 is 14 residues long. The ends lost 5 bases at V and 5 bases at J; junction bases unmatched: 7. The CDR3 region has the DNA TGTGCCAGCAGTAGTAGCGGGAGCGGCAACGAGCAGTACTTC. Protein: CASSSSGSGNEQYF.

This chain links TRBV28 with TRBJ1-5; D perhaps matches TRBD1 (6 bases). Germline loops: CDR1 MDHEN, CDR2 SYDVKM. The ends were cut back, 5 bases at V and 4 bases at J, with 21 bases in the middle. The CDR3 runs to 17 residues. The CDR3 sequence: CASSRGGGGLGNQPQHF. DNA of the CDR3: TGTGCCAGCAGTCGGGGGGGGGGGGGGCTCGGTAATCAGCCCCAGCATTTT.

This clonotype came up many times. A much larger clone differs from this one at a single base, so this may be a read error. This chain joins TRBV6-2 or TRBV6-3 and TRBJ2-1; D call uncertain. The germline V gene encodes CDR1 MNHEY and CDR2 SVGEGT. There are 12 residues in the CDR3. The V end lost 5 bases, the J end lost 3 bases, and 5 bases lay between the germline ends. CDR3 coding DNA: TGTGCCAGCAGTGACAACTACAATGAGCAGTTCTTC. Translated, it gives CASSDNYNEQFF.

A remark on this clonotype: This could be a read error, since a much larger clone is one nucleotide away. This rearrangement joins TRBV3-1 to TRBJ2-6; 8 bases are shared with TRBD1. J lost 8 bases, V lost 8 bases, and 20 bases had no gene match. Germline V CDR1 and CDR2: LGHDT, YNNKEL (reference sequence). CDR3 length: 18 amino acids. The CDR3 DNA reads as TGTGCCAGCTCGGCCTCAGACAGGGGTCTTAAGGGGTCCAACGTCCTGACTTTC. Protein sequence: CASSASDRGLKGSNVLTF.

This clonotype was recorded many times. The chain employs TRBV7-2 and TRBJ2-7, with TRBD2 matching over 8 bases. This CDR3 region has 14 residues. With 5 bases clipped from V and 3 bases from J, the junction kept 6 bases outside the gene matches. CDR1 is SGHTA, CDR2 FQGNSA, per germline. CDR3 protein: CASSLDTSGYEQYF. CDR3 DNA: TGTGCCAGCAGCCTCGATACTAGCGGCTACGAGCAGTACTTC. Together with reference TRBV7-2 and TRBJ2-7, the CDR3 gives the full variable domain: GAGVSQSPSNKVTEKGKDVELRCDPISGHTALYWYRQSLGQGLEFLIYFQGNSAPDKSGLPSDRFSAERTGGSVSTLTIQRTQQEDSAVYLCASSLDTSGYEQYFGPGTRLTVT.

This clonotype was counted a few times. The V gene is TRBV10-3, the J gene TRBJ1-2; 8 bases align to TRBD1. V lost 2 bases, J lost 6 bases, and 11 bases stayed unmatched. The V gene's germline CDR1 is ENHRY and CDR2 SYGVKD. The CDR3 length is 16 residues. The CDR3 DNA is TGTGCCATCAGTGAGCCGGAGGACAGGGTAACCGATGGCTACACCTTC. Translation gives CAISEPEDRVTDGYTF.

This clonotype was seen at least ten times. CDR3 DNA sequence: TGTGCCAGCAGCCAAGAGGCCAGGGGTTGGGATGGCTACACCTTC. Amino acids: CASSQEARGWDGYTF. The chain links TRBV4-2 to TRBJ1-2, with a tentative D call TRBD1 (6 bases). The CDR3 sequence is 15 residues long. Trimming took 0 bases from V and 6 from J, leaving 14 bases between them. The germline V gene encodes CDR1 LGHNA and CDR2 YNFKEQ.

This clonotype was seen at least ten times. CDR3 sequence: CASSRGAAYNEQFF. The CDR3 DNA reads TGTGCCAGCAGCCGTGGAGCCGCGTACAATGAGCAGTTCTTC. The chain has TRBV11-2 and TRBJ2-1; unclear D gene. The CDR3 consists of 14 residues. Germline V gene data show CDR1 as SGHAT and CDR2 as FQNNGV. Trimming removed 5 bases from V and 4 bases from J, with 12 bases in between.

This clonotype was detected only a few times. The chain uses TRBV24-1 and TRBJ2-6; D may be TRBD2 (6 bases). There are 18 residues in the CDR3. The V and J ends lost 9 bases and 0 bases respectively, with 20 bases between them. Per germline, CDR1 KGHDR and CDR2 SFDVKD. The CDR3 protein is CATGGGGGRNSGANVLTF. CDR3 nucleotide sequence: TGTGCCACCGGGGGTGGTGGGGGGAGAAACTCTGGGGCCAACGTCCTGACTTTC.

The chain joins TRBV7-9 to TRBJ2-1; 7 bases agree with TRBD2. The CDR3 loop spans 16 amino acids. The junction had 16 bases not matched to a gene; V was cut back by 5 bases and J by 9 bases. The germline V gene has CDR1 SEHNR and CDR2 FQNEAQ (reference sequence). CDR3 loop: CASSPGSRAGDFEQFF. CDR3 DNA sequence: TGTGCCAGCAGCCCCGGTTCACGGGCGGGGGATTTTGAGCAGTTCTTC.